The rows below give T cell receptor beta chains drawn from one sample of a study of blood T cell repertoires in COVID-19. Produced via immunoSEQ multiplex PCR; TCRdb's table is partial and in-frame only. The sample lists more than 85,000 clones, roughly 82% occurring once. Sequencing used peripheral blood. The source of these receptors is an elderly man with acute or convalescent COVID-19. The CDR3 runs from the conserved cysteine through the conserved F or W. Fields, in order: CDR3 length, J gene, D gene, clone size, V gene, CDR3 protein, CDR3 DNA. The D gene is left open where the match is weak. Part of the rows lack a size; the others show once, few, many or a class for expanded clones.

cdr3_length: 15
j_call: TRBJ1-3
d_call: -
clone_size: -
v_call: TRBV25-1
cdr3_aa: CASSGGRTEGNTIYF
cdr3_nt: TGTGCCAGCAGTGGGGGTCGGACAGAAGGAAACACCATATATTTT

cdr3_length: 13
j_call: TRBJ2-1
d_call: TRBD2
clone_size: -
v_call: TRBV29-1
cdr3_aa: CSVDVTSGGGQFF
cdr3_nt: TGCAGCGTTGACGTAACTAGCGGGGGTGGGCAGTTCTTC

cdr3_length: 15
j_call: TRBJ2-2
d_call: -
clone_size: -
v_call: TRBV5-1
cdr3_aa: CASSLTDRNTGELFF
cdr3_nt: TGCGCCAGCAGCTTGACCGACAGGAACACCGGGGAGCTGTTTTTT

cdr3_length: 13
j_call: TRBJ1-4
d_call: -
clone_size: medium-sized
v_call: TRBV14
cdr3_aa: CASSPAIGENLFF
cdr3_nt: TGTGCCAGCAGCCCGGCGATAGGGGAAAATCTGTTTTTT

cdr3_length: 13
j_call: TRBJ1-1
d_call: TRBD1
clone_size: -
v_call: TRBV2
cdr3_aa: CASTGQTLTEAFF
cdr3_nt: TGTGCCAGCACGGGACAGACTTTAACTGAAGCTTTCTTT

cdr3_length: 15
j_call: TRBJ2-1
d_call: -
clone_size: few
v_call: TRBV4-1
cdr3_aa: CASSLISEAPNEQFF
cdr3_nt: TGCGCCAGCAGCCTCATCTCGGAGGCCCCCAATGAGCAGTTCTTC

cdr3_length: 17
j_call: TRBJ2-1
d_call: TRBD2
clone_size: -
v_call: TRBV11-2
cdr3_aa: CASSLRGGRSPGDEQFF
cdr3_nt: TGTGCCAGCAGCTTACGCGGCGGGAGGAGCCCAGGCGATGAGCAGTTCTTC

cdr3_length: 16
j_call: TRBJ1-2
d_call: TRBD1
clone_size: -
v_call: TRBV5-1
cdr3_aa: CASSSGQSITNYGYTF
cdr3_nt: TGCGCCAGCAGCTCGGGACAGTCGATAACTAACTATGGCTACACCTTC

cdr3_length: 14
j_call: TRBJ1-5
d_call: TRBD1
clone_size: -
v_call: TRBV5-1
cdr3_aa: CATLKGQGRQPQHF
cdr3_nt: TGCGCCACCCTAAAAGGACAGGGGAGACAGCCCCAGCATTTT

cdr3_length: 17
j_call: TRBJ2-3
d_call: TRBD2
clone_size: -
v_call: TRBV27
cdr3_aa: CASSLGRLAGATDTQYF
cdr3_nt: TGTGCCAGCAGTTTAGGGAGGCTAGCGGGAGCCACAGATACGCAGTATTTT

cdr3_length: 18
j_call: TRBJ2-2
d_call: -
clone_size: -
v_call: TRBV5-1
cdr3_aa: CASSPVRSDSSWTGELFF
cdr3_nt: TGCGCCAGCAGCCCGGTCCGGTCAGACTCCTCTTGGACCGGGGAGCTGTTTTTT

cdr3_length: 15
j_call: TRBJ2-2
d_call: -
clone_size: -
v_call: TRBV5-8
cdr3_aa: CASLRGDRNTGELFF
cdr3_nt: TGTGCCTCCCTCAGGGGGGACAGAAACACCGGGGAGCTGTTTTTT

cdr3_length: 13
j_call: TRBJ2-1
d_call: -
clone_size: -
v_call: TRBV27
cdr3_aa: CASSLWLESKQFF
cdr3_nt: TGTGCCAGCAGTTTATGGTTGGAGTCGAAGCAGTTCTTC

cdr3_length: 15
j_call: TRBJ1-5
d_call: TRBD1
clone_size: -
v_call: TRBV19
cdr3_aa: CASSIDRGPNQPQHF
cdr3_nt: TGTGCCAGTAGTATCGACAGGGGGCCAAATCAGCCCCAGCATTTT

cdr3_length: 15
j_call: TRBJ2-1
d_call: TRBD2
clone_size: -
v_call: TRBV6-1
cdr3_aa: CASSEEGLSYNEQFF
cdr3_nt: TGTGCCAGCAGTGAAGAGGGACTATCCTACAATGAGCAGTTCTTC

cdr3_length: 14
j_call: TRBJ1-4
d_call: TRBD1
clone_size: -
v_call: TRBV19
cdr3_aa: CASKQGTANEKLFF
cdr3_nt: TGTGCCAGTAAGCAAGGGACAGCGAATGAAAAACTGTTTTTT

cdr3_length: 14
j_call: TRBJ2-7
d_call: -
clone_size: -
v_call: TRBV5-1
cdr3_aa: CASSLGGRVYEQYF
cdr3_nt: TGCGCCAGCAGCTTGGGGGGCCGCGTCTACGAGCAGTACTTC

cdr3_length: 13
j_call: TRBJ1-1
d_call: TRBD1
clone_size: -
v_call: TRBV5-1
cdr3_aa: CASQGQGYTEAFF
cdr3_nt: TGCGCCAGCCAAGGACAGGGATACACTGAAGCTTTCTTT

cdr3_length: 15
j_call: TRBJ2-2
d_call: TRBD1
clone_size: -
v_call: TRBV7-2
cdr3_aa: CASWPRTGRSGELFF
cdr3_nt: TGTGCCAGCTGGCCGAGGACAGGGAGGAGCGGGGAGCTGTTTTTT

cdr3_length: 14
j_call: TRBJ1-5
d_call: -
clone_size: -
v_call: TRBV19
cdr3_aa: CASSIQNSNQPQHF
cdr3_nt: TGTGCCAGTAGTATACAGAATAGCAATCAGCCCCAGCATTTT

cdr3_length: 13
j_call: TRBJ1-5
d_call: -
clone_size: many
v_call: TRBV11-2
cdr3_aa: CASSLGSGQPQHF
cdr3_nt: TGTGCCAGCAGCTTAGGAAGCGGTCAGCCCCAGCATTTT

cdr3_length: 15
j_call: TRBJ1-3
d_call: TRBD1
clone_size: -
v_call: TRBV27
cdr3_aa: CASGNTGVGGNTIYF
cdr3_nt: TGTGCCAGCGGAAATACAGGGGTCGGAGGAAACACCATATATTTT

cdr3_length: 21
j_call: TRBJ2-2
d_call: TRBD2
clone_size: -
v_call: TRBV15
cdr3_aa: CATTRSSGGTSGGSNTGELFF
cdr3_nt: TGTGCCACCACCCGTTCCTCTGGGGGAACTAGCGGGGGGTCGAACACCGGGGAGCTGTTTTTT

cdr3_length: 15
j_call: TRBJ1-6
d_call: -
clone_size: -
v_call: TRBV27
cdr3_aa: CASSSRDGMNSPLHF
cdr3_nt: TGTGCCAGCAGTTCGCGGGACGGTATGAATTCACCCCTCCACTTT

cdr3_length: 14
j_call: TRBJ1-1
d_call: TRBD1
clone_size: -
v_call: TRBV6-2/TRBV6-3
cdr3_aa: CASSYSTGPAEAFF
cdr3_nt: TGTGCCAGCAGTTACTCGACAGGGCCGGCTGAAGCTTTCTTT

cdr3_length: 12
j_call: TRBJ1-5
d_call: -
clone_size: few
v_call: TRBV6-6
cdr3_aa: CASSQQGQPQHF
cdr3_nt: TGTGCCAGCAGCCAACAGGGTCAGCCCCAGCATTTT